This TCR beta chain derives from a study of blood T cells in healthy people across ages. As for the study in general: Capture by template switching was about one barcoded beta molecule per two T cells. Notes on the study in general: Per million T cells, the diversity of TCR beta decreased roughly linearly as age advanced. Relative to aged donors, long-lived donors carried more naive CD4+ cells and displayed higher diversity.

Primed by a sample-barcoded 5' primer and a J-beta primer mix, a second PCR proceeded for about 6 to 11 cycles. Tagging of each cDNA molecule was performed by a template-switch adaptor with 12 random nucleotides. MiXCR was run by TCRdb on the 5' RACE reads, yielding one entry per CDR3 protein. Here the sample spans approximately 730,000 distinct CDR3 sequences, approximately 43% being singletons. Comment on this clonotype: Its antigen is not known.

The V and J ends lost 1 base and 5 bases, in that order; junction bases with no gene match: 11. The V gene's germline CDR1 is DFQATT and CDR2 SNEGSKA (reference sequence). CDR3 length: 16 residues. V and J are TRBV20-1 and TRBJ2-7, with 10 nucleotides matching TRBD1. The sequence derives from a woman aged 60-75 years in good health. The specimen was blood. CDR3 in amino acids: CSARVAGQGLRDEQYF. CDR3 nucleotide sequence: TGCAGTGCTAGAGTCGCGGGACAGGGGCTAAGGGACGAGCAGTACTTC.